The text below deals with one TCR beta chain. This record comes from a study of blood T cell repertoires in COVID-19. Measured with immunoSEQ multiplex PCR; TCRdb has only the in-frame clones, and not every one. Among 150,000 to 200,000 clones listed, roughly three quarters were seen once. Source material: peripheral blood. This clonotype originated in a woman over 75 with COVID-19, enrolled during active disease.

This chain's CDR3 is CASSRGTANNSPLHF. The CDR3 DNA sequence: TGCGCCAGCAGCAGGGGGACAGCTAATAATTCACCCCTCCACTTT. The rearrangement joins TRBV5-1 to TRBJ1-6, with 7 nucleotides matching TRBD1. The V and J ends lost 4 bases and 5 bases, in that order; junction bases with no gene match: 6. The CDR3 consists of 15 residues. Germline V lookup: CDR1 SGHRS, CDR2 YFSETQ. The variable domain in full, completed from reference TRBV5-1 and TRBJ1-6, reads KAGVTQTPRYLIKTRGQQVTLSCSPISGHRSVSWYQQTPGQGLQFLFEYFSETQRNKGNFPGRFSGRQFSNSRSEMNVSTLELGDSALYLCASSRGTANNSPLHFGNGTRLTVT.